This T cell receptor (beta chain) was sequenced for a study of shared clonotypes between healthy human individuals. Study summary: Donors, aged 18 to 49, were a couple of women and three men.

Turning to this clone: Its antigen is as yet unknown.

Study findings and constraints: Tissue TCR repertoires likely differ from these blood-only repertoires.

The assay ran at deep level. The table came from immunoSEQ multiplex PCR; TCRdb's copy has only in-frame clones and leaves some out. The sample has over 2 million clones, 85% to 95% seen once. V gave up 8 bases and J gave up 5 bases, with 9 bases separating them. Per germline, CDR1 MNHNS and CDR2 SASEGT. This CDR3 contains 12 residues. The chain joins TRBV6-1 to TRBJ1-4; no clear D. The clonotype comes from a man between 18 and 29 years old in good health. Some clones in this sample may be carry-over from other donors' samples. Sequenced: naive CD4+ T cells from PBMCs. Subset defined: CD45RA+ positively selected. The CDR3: CASRRVNEKLFF. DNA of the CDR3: TGTGCCAGCCGGCGGGTGAATGAAAAACTGTTTTTT.